This entry features one TCR beta chain sequence. Antigen: not known. The data were obtained in a study of response to subunit inactivated influenza vaccine. Study-wide findings and caveats: Each seasonal influenza vaccination, the authors suggested, recruits few new T cells.

TCRdb fed the RT-PCR reads into MiXCR, producing one record per CDR3 protein. The sample includes approximately 520,000 distinct CDR3 sequences, approximately 15% of them seen just once. The CDR3 sequence is 15 residues long. In germline, CDR1 is MNHEY, CDR2 SVGAGI. V was trimmed by 0 bases and J by 1 base, leaving 8 bases between them. The clonotype comes from a man between 50 and 75 years old who received an inactivated influenza vaccine. Source: CD4+ T cells sorted from PBMCs, taken 23 to 25 months after vaccination. V and J are TRBV6-5 and TRBJ2-3; D is undetermined. The CDR3 DNA is TGTGCCAGCAGTTACTCCGGGTTCCGCACAGATACGCAGTATTTT. Translating gives CASSYSGFRTDTQYF.